The source of this TCR beta chain is a study of cytomegalovirus exposure and HLA in healthy donors. 60 Vbeta and 13 Jbeta primers were used in PCR. Libraries were prepared by immunoSEQ multiplex PCR; TCRdb keeps only in-frame clonotypes and omits some of them. The sample contains over 150,000 clones, over 65% of which appear only once. CDR3 length: 16 residues. The V gene end was trimmed by 2 bases and the J gene end by 4 bases; junction bases not matched to a gene: 10. Study results and limitations: Excluded were some V segments that proved indistinguishable, including TRBV6-2 and TRBV6-3. A later analysis reportedly found that, within productive TCRs, an Asian-associated ancestry cluster had fewer N-insertions than the mean observed across the approximately 700 donors. A few chains linked to CMV were shown in vitro to be specific for CMV antigens.

This clone turned up a few times. Its antigen is as yet unknown. Sequences were obtained from PBMCs. This clonotype was sampled from a boy between 2 and 10 years old in good health and CMV-seronegative. The chain joins TRBV6-7 to TRBJ2-7; 8 bases map to TRBD1. TRBV6-7 is assigned to the ORF class and has an uncertain function. The CDR3 spells CASSYLRGLTTYEQYF. The DNA of the CDR3 is TGTGCCAGCAGTTACCTCAGGGGGCTGACTACTTACGAGCAGTACTTC.